The clone carrying this TCR beta chain has just a few counts. The data were taken from a study of T cells of healthy individuals. Trimming removed 9 bases at V and 1 base at J, with 13 bases between. The V gene's germline CDR1 is MNHNS and CDR2 SASEGT. The CDR3 has 14 residues. TCRdb reprocessed the 5' RACE reads via MiXCR and lists one record per CDR3 protein. The sample carries 90,000 to 100,000 distinct CDR3 sequences, roughly a sixth recorded once. This rearrangement joins TRBV6-1 to TRBJ2-1; no clear D. The sequence came from a human donor in good health. In DNA form, the CDR3 reads TGTGCCAGTGCTGAATGGCGTTCCTACAATGAGCAGTTCTTC. Protein: CASAEWRSYNEQFF.